A selection of T cell receptor beta chains follows, all from one sample in a study of shared T cell receptors in the human thymus. Data came from immunoSEQ multiplex PCR; TCRdb stores just in-frame clones and leaves some out. The table records 500,000 to 550,000 clones, 70% to 80% of them present only once. These data were likewise used in another study, on human thymus T cells.

The source material was thymocytes. The receptors were gathered from a boy under three years old with a congenital heart defect. The CDR3 runs from the conserved cysteine through the conserved F or W. D genes are given only for firm matches. Clone size is shown for a subset of rows, as once, few, many or a class of expanded clone.

D gene,clone size,CDR3 length,V gene,J gene,CDR3 protein,CDR3 DNA
-,-,14,TRBV12-2,TRBJ2-7,CASRPGTLSYEQYF,TGTGCAAGTCGCCCCGGGACACTCTCCTACGAGCAGTACTTC
-,few,16,TRBV5-1,TRBJ2-6,CASSLLADSGANVLTF,TGCGCCAGCAGCCTACTAGCTGACTCTGGGGCCAACGTCCTGACTTTC
-,-,15,TRBV4-3,TRBJ2-1,CASSQVRTAYNEQFF,TGCGCCAGCAGCCAAGTTCGGACAGCTTACAATGAGCAGTTCTTC
TRBD1,-,17,TRBV7-2,TRBJ1-5,CASSPNGGQGPNQPQHF,TGTGCCAGCAGCCCAAATGGGGGACAGGGGCCCAATCAGCCCCAGCATTTT
TRBD1,-,15,TRBV11-3,TRBJ2-7,CASSLSDRGVYEQYF,TGTGCCAGCAGCTTATCGGACAGGGGGGTCTACGAGCAGTACTTC
TRBD2,-,14,TRBV30,TRBJ2-1,CAWSVQREDNEQFF,TGTGCCTGGAGTGTACAGCGGGAGGACAATGAGCAGTTCTTC
-,few,17,TRBV4-1,TRBJ2-7,CASSHSMAPRGPYEQYF,TGCGCCAGCAGCCACTCCATGGCGCCCAGGGGCCCGTACGAGCAGTACTTC
TRBD2,-,19,TRBV5-8,TRBJ2-4,CASSSPGLAGGLAKNIQYF,TGTGCCAGCAGCTCGCCGGGACTAGCGGGAGGGCTAGCCAAAAACATTCAGTACTTC
-,-,13,TRBV12-5,TRBJ1-1,CASGLVRDNEAFF,TGTGCTAGTGGTTTGGTAAGGGACAATGAAGCTTTCTTT
-,once,15,TRBV6-6,TRBJ1-5,CASSYPTGPRQPQHF,TGTGCCAGCAGTTACCCCACAGGTCCAAGGCAGCCCCAGCATTTT
-,-,14,TRBV6-1,TRBJ2-5,CASSDVGGEETQYF,TGTGCCAGCAGTGACGTAGGGGGGGAAGAGACCCAGTACTTC
-,-,15,TRBV5-1,TRBJ2-5,CASSLGRGLKETQYF,TGCGCCAGCAGCTTGGGGAGGGGGCTCAAAGAGACCCAGTACTTC
-,-,15,TRBV6-4,TRBJ1-2,CASSDSEGPIYGYTF,TGTGCCAGCAGTGACTCTGAGGGCCCTATCTATGGCTACACCTTC
-,-,14,TRBV5-6,TRBJ1-2,CASSRAGTIYGYTF,TGTGCCAGCAGCCGGGCGGGAACGATCTATGGCTACACCTTC
TRBD2,-,16,TRBV13,TRBJ2-3,CASSLGDTGGTDTQYF,TGTGCCAGCAGCTTAGGCGACACCGGGGGGACAGATACGCAGTATTTT
-,-,16,TRBV7-2,TRBJ2-5,CASSPGEWRIQETQYF,TGTGCCAGCAGCCCTGGGGAGTGGCGGATCCAAGAGACCCAGTACTTC
-,-,15,TRBV6-5,TRBJ1-1,CASSYSRGPNTEAFF,TGTGCCAGCAGTTACTCGCGAGGGCCGAACACTGAAGCTTTCTTT
-,-,18,TRBV6-4,TRBJ1-1,CASSDSALKQEMNTEAFF,TGTGCCAGCAGTGACTCGGCCCTTAAACAAGAAATGAACACTGAAGCTTTCTTT
TRBD1,-,14,TRBV4-2,TRBJ1-2,CASSHGQGTSGYTF,TGTGCCAGCAGCCACGGACAGGGTACCTCAGGCTACACCTTC
TRBD2,-,15,TRBV9,TRBJ2-1,CASSEDPSGRDEQFF,TGTGCCAGCAGCGAAGACCCTAGCGGGAGGGATGAGCAGTTCTTC
TRBD1,few,15,TRBV25-1,TRBJ1-4,CASSGRDREIEKLFF,TGTGCCAGCAGTGGCCGGGACAGGGAAATCGAAAAACTGTTTTTT
-,-,15,TRBV6-5,TRBJ2-1,CASSYSRGLGNEQFF,TGTGCCAGCAGTTACTCTAGGGGATTAGGCAATGAGCAGTTCTTC
-,-,15,TRBV19,TRBJ1-2,CASSPSRGLNYGYTF,TGTGCCAGTAGTCCCTCGCGAGGACTTAACTATGGCTACACCTTC
-,-,14,TRBV5-6,TRBJ2-5,CASSCPDNQETQYF,TGTGCCAGCAGCTGCCCGGACAACCAAGAGACCCAGTACTTC
TRBD2,-,15,TRBV28,TRBJ2-3,CASSPLAGEVDTQYF,TGTGCCAGCAGTCCCCTAGCGGGGGAGGTAGATACGCAGTATTTT
-,-,14,TRBV27,TRBJ2-5,CASSFRGGQETQYF,TGTGCCAGCAGTTTCAGGGGTGGCCAAGAGACCCAGTACTTC
-,-,14,TRBV28,TRBJ1-2,CASSFASQTYGYTF,TGTGCCAGCAGTTTTGCCAGTCAAACCTATGGCTACACCTTC
-,-,14,TRBV6-5,TRBJ2-1,CASTPPGSRDEQFF,TGTGCCAGCACCCCCCCCGGGAGTCGGGATGAGCAGTTCTTC
-,-,10,TRBV9,TRBJ2-7,CANKTCEQYF,TGTGCCAATAAAACTTGCGAGCAGTACTTC
TRBD1,few,12,TRBV5-5,TRBJ1-3,CASSRQGGTIYF,TGTGCCAGCAGTCGACAGGGGGGCACCATATATTTT
-,-,14,TRBV5-4,TRBJ1-4,CASSLDREREKLFF,TGTGCCAGCAGCTTGGACAGGGAAAGGGAAAAACTGTTTTTT
-,-,11,TRBV7-2,TRBJ1-2,CARWAENGYTF,TGTGCCCGTTGGGCAGAAAATGGCTACACCTTC
TRBD2,-,16,TRBV25-1,TRBJ2-1,CASSDVSGRPYNEQFF,TGTGCCAGCAGTGACGTTAGCGGGAGACCTTACAATGAGCAGTTCTTC
-,few,14,TRBV2,TRBJ1-2,CASISLTANYGYTF,TGTGCCAGCATAAGTCTGACAGCAAACTATGGCTACACCTTC
TRBD1,-,16,TRBV25-1,TRBJ2-5,CASQGRRGRLEETQYF,TGTGCCAGCCAAGGCCGAAGGGGGCGCTTAGAAGAGACCCAGTACTTC
TRBD2,-,14,TRBV29-1,TRBJ2-7,CSVALRDYVYEQYF,TGCAGCGTTGCCCTCCGGGACTACGTATACGAGCAGTACTTC
-,-,16,TRBV5-4,TRBJ2-2,CASSLGVGVDTGELFF,TGTGCCAGCAGCTTGGGGGTCGGGGTGGACACCGGGGAGCTGTTTTTT
-,once,15,TRBV2,TRBJ2-7,CASSEAGGSDHEQYF,TGTGCCAGCAGTGAAGCCGGGGGAAGTGACCACGAGCAGTACTTC
-,-,17,TRBV11-2,TRBJ1-2,CASSPRLWGRGTYGYTF,TGTGCCAGCAGCCCGCGATTGTGGGGTCGGGGGACCTATGGCTACACCTTC
TRBD1,-,15,TRBV5-4,TRBJ2-7,CASSLEPGTGYEQYF,TGTGCCAGCAGCTTGGAGCCAGGGACAGGTTACGAGCAGTACTTC
-,-,14,TRBV6-1,TRBJ2-7,CATFGRGSSYEQYF,TGTGCCACCTTTGGAAGGGGTAGCTCCTACGAGCAGTACTTC
-,-,15,TRBV7-8,TRBJ2-3,CASSLVGGAKDTQYF,TGTGCCAGCAGCTTAGTAGGAGGGGCCAAAGATACGCAGTATTTT
-,-,14,TRBV27,TRBJ1-1,CASSSNSSTNEAFF,TGTGCCAGCAGTTCGAACAGCAGTACAAACGAAGCTTTCTTT
TRBD1,-,19,TRBV5-4,TRBJ2-7,CASSPRGGQGGYLSSEQYF,TGTGCCAGCAGCCCGCGAGGTGGACAGGGCGGTTACCTTAGCTCCGAGCAGTACTTC